This TCR beta chain emerged from a study of technical replicates of blood from a handful of donors. TCRdb's copy holds only in-frame clones and misses some; the assay was immunoSEQ multiplex PCR. The table shows over 55,000 clones, with around 86% occurring only once. V was cut by 6 bases and J by 7 bases, with 18 bases left in between. The germline V gene encodes CDR1 SEHNR and CDR2 FQNEAQ (reference sequence). This CDR3 has 14 residues. Sequenced material: PBMCs. This chain connects TRBV7-9 to TRBJ1-1; possible D gene TRBD1, 5 bases. The receptor's source is a human donor in good health. Some clones in this sample may be carry-over from other donors' samples. CDR3 residues: CASSTGRGIHEAFF. The CDR3 DNA sequence: TGTGCCAGCAGTACGGGACGGGGGATCCATGAAGCTTTCTTT.